A selection of T cell receptor beta chains follows, all from one sample in a study of T cells in Graves' hyperthyroidism and ophthalmopathy. TCRdb ran MiXCR on the multiplex PCR reads and lists one entry per CDR3 protein. The data contain around 350,000 distinct CDR3 sequences, about 20% of them singletons. Material for sequencing was blood. The origin of the receptors is a young woman with Graves' hyperthyroidism. Each CDR3 is given with its conserved first and last residue. The order of the fields is V gene, D gene, clone size, J gene, CDR3 DNA, CDR3 protein. A D gene is named only where the DNA matches it firmly. Clone size, where shown, is once, few, many, or a class for clones that have expanded.

TRBV24-1	-	many	TRBJ1-1	TGTGCCACCAGCGGACAACGGGGCTCTGAAGCTTTCTTT	CATSGQRGSEAFF
TRBV6-5	-	many	TRBJ1-3	TGTGCCAGCAGTTACGGCCTCAGGGGATTCTCTGGAAACACCATATATTTT	CASSYGLRGFSGNTIYF
TRBV11-2	TRBD1	many	TRBJ1-2	TGTGCCAGCAGCTTGACGGGACAGGGGTATGGCTACACCTTC	CASSLTGQGYGYTF
TRBV5-1	-	many	TRBJ2-7	TGCGCCAGCAGCCTCAATCCGGGTAACCACGAGCAGTACTTC	CASSLNPGNHEQYF
TRBV11-2	-	-	TRBJ2-5	TGTGCCAGCAGCGGCTATAAGTTAAGTGACCAGTACTTC	CASSGYKLSDQYF
TRBV20-1	-	once	TRBJ1-2	TGCAGTGCCACGGACGGAGGATCCTATGGCTACACCTTC	CSATDGGSYGYTF
TRBV19	-	many	TRBJ1-1	TGTGCCAGTCGACCCAACCGCAACCTGAACACTGAAGCTTTCTTT	CASRPNRNLNTEAFF
TRBV11-3	-	-	TRBJ2-2	TGTGCCAGCAGCTCCGAACCCCCTGGCACCGGGGAGCTGTTTTTT	CASSSEPPGTGELFF
TRBV20-1	-	many	TRBJ2-5	TGCAGTGCTAGAGGAGCGCGGGTCCCACAAGAGACCCAGTACTTC	CSARGARVPQETQYF
TRBV5-1	-	few	TRBJ2-2	TGCGCCAGCAGCTTGAGCCAGGGTCGAGGCACCGGGGAGCTGTTTTTT	CASSLSQGRGTGELFF
TRBV30	-	many	TRBJ1-5	TGTGCCTGGAGTAAGTTTCTGCGCAATCAGCCCCAGCATTTT	CAWSKFLRNQPQHF
TRBV6-1	TRBD2	many	TRBJ2-7	TGTGCCAGCAGTGAAGAAACTAGCGGGGGGCTGGTGGTCTACGAGCAGTACTTC	CASSEETSGGLVVYEQYF
TRBV5-6	-	many	TRBJ1-2	TGCGCCAGCAGCTTCGATTCCGGGCCCTATGGCTACACCTTC	CASSFDSGPYGYTF
TRBV2	-	many	TRBJ2-7	TGTGCCAGCAGCCCACCGTCCCGAATTACCTACGAGCAGTACTTC	CASSPPSRITYEQYF
TRBV20-1	-	-	TRBJ2-5	TGCAGTGCTAGATTTTATGGGGTCCAAGAGACCCAGTACTTC	CSARFYGVQETQYF
TRBV10-3	-	many	TRBJ1-1	TGTGCCATCAGCCGACCTCCGGTGGGCCCTGGCATGGGGACTGAAGCTTTCTTT	CAISRPPVGPGMGTEAFF
TRBV28	-	many	TRBJ1-2	TGTGCCAGCAGTTTACCCGGAACCCTCGACAGCTTCTATGGCTACACCTTC	CASSLPGTLDSFYGYTF
TRBV2	TRBD1	many	TRBJ1-2	TGTGCCAGCAAGGTCACAGGGGGCAGCTATGGCTACACCTTC	CASKVTGGSYGYTF
TRBV20-1	TRBD2	many	TRBJ2-5	TGCAGTGCTTCCCCCCCTAGCGGGGACGAGACCCAGTACTTC	CSASPPSGDETQYF
TRBV6-5	-	many	TRBJ1-1	TGTGCCAGTGGACTCACGAACACTGAAGCTTTCTTT	CASGLTNTEAFF
TRBV2	-	many	TRBJ2-7	TGTGCCAGCAGGGAACGGGGGCCCTCTATGGAGCAGTACTTC	CASRERGPSMEQYF
TRBV9	-	many	TRBJ2-3	TGTGCCAGCAGCCCCTGGACCTCCACAGATACGCAGTATTTT	CASSPWTSTDTQYF
TRBV11-2	-	many	TRBJ2-4	TGTGCCAGCAATTTTGGGGGGCCTGCCGCCAAAAACATTCAGTACTTC	CASNFGGPAAKNIQYF
TRBV11-2	-	few	TRBJ1-3	TGTGCCAGCAGCTCAAGGTTTATAACAGGGACTGGAAACACCATATATTTT	CASSSRFITGTGNTIYF
TRBV13	-	-	TRBJ2-5	TGTGCCAGCAGCCTGAACGGGGACAATAGAGAGACCCAGTACTTC	CASSLNGDNRETQYF
TRBV18	-	many	TRBJ1-5	TGTGCCAGCTCACCGCTTTGGGGGGGGGATCAGCCCCAGCATTTT	CASSPLWGGDQPQHF
TRBV6-1	-	many	TRBJ2-7	TGTGCCAGCAGTGAAGCGGAGGGGGGACACGAGCAGTACTTC	CASSEAEGGHEQYF
TRBV9	-	-	TRBJ1-1	TGTGCCAGCAGCGTAGCGGGGAACACTGAAGCTTGCTTT	CASSVAGNTEACF
TRBV19	TRBD1	many	TRBJ1-5	TGTGCCAGTAGTGGGGGACAGGGCGGAAATCAGCCCCAGCATTTT	CASSGGQGGNQPQHF
TRBV11-2	TRBD1	few	TRBJ1-1	TGTGCCAGCAGCTCTCTTCGGGACAGGGCGCCAGCTTTCTTT	CASSSLRDRAPAFF
TRBV5-1	-	many	TRBJ1-2	TGCGCCAGCAGACTAGAAGGGGCCAACTTCTATGGCTACACCTTC	CASRLEGANFYGYTF
TRBV5-1	-	few	TRBJ1-3	TGCGCCAGCAGCTTCGGCCTCGGAAACACCATATATTTT	CASSFGLGNTIYF
TRBV4-2	TRBD1	few	TRBJ1-5	TGTGCCAGCAGCCAAGAATTGACAGGGGGCCAGCCCCAGCATTTT	CASSQELTGGQPQHF
TRBV18	-	-	TRBJ1-2	TGTGCCAGCTCACCGGCCAGGGAATCGTACGGCTACACCTTC	CASSPARESYGYTF
TRBV6-1	-	many	TRBJ2-4	TGTGCCAGCAGTGAAAGGGCTGCTACAAACATTCAGTACTTC	CASSERAATNIQYF
TRBV20-1	-	many	TRBJ1-3	TGCAGTGCTAGCACGACAGGAAACACCATATATTTT	CSASTTGNTIYF
TRBV20-1	-	many	TRBJ1-5	TGCAGTGCTAGAGTCCGGGTCGGTCAGCCCCAGCATTTT	CSARVRVGQPQHF
TRBV30	-	many	TRBJ2-6	TGTGCCCCGAGGAACAGTGGATCTGGGGCCAACGTCCTGACTTTC	CAPRNSGSGANVLTF
TRBV29-1	-	-	TRBJ1-1	TGCAGCGTTGTCTTGGGGGCGAACACTGAAGCTTTCTTT	CSVVLGANTEAFF
TRBV24-1	-	many	TRBJ2-3	TGTGCCACCAGTGATGATAAGACAGATACGCAGTATTTT	CATSDDKTDTQYF
TRBV4-1	-	many	TRBJ1-2	TGCGCCAGCAGCCAAGGTCGGGACCCAGGGGCGTACTATGGCTACACCTTC	CASSQGRDPGAYYGYTF